Below, 10 T cell receptor beta chains from the same sample are listed, as sequenced in a study of blood T cell repertoires in COVID-19. Repertoires were generated with immunoSEQ multiplex PCR, while TCRdb's copy carries only in-frame clones and drops some. The sample consists of tens of thousands of clones, about four fifths of them appearing once. Sequencing was carried out using peripheral blood. The receptors originated from a human donor in a cohort sampled during active or convalescent COVID-19.

The chain recombines TRBV18 with TRBJ1-2; TRBD1 might be the D (5 bases). The CDR3 is made up of 15 amino acids. CDR1 is KGHSH, CDR2 LQKENI, per germline. Trimming shortened V by 4 bases and J by 4 bases, and 16 bases separated the two germline ends. CDR3 in DNA: TGTGCCAGCTCACTCGGCGAAGGGGACTTCTATGGCTACACCTTC. It translates to CASSLGEGDFYGYTF.

The rearrangement uses TRBV6-5 and TRBJ2-7; TRBD1 matches 10 bases. The junction had 5 bases not matched to a gene; V was cut back by 4 bases and J by 5 bases. The CDR3 contains 14 residues. From germline, CDR1 is MNHEY and CDR2 SVGAGI. For the CDR3, the DNA is TGTGCCAGCAGTTCCGGGACAGGGGTTAACGAGCAGTACTTC. It translates to CASSSGTGVNEQYF.

V is TRBV5-4 and J is TRBJ2-3; tentatively, D is TRBD1 (5 bases). Germline-derived CDR1 and CDR2 are SGHNT and YYREEE (reference sequence). Trimming pared 4 bases from V and 4 bases from J, leaving 16 bases between. This CDR3 comprises 15 residues. The CDR3 spells CASSRDQGGSDTQYF. The CDR3 nucleotides are TGTGCCAGCAGCCGTGACCAGGGTGGTTCAGATACGCAGTATTTT.

The chain employs TRBV7-3 and TRBJ1-2, with D possibly matching TRBD1 (5 bases). The CDR3 runs 14 residues. Trimming took 0 bases from V and 3 from J, leaving 8 bases between them. Germline assignment: CDR1 SGHTA and CDR2 FQGTGA. CDR3 coding DNA: TGTGCCAGCAGCTTAACAAGCAGGGACTATGGCTACACCTTC. Encoded protein: CASSLTSRDYGYTF.

V is TRBV4-3 and J is TRBJ2-3; 7 positions agree with TRBD2. The trim removed 1 base at V and 4 bases at J, leaving 2 bases unmatched. This CDR3 comprises 14 residues. CDR1 and CDR2 (germline): LGHNA, YSLEER. The CDR3 region is CASSQASGADTQYF. The CDR3, as DNA: TGCGCCAGCAGCCAAGCGAGCGGGGCAGATACGCAGTATTTT.

This chain links TRBV4-3 with TRBJ2-3; TRBD2 matches 12 bases. V shed 1 base, J shed 1 base, and the junction held 6 bases outside the gene matches. CDR1 and CDR2 from the germline V gene are LGHNA and YSLEER. CDR3 length equals 18 residues. The DNA for the CDR3 is TGCGCCAGCAGCCAAGCTAGCGGGGGGGCCCGAGGCACAGATACGCAGTATTTT. It specifies CASSQASGGARGTDTQYF.

The rearrangement uses TRBV24-1 and TRBJ1-1, with 9 bases identical to TRBD1. CDR1 and CDR2 (germline): KGHDR, SFDVKD. This CDR3 contains 19 residues. The ends lost 1 base at V and 1 base at J; junction bases unmatched: 12. In nucleotides, the CDR3 is TGTGCCACCAGTGATTTTAGGGGACAGGGTATTTCCCCGAACACTGAAGCTTTCTTT. Residues: CATSDFRGQGISPNTEAFF.

The chain has TRBV12-3 or TRBV12-4 and TRBJ2-5; TRBD1 is a possible D gene (5 bases). The CDR3 is 13 residues long. The V gene lost 3 bases and the J gene lost 8 bases, with 13 bases spanning the gap. CDR3 sequence (DNA): TGTGCCAGCAGTTTGGTCCGCCAGGGAACCCAGTACTTC. Protein product: CASSLVRQGTQYF.

The V call is TRBV11-2, the J call TRBJ1-6; TRBD1 is a possible D gene (5 bases). CDR3 length equals 15 residues. Trimming removed 4 bases at V and 6 bases at J, with 13 bases between. CDR1 and CDR2 from the germline V gene are SGHAT and FQNNGV. The CDR3 DNA is TGTGCCAGCAGCTGGGGGACGGAGGGTAATTCACCCCTCCACTTT. Amino acid sequence: CASSWGTEGNSPLHF.

A single count supports this clone. This chain joins TRBV5-8 and TRBJ2-1; TRBD1 matches at 9 bases. Trimming cost V 3 bases and J 9 bases; bases outside gene matches: 10. The CDR3 contains 15 residues. Germline assignment: CDR1 SGHTS and CDR2 YDEGEE. This CDR3 is CASSYPGQGSGEQFF. In DNA, the CDR3 is TGTGCCAGCAGCTATCCGGGACAGGGCTCGGGTGAGCAGTTCTTC.